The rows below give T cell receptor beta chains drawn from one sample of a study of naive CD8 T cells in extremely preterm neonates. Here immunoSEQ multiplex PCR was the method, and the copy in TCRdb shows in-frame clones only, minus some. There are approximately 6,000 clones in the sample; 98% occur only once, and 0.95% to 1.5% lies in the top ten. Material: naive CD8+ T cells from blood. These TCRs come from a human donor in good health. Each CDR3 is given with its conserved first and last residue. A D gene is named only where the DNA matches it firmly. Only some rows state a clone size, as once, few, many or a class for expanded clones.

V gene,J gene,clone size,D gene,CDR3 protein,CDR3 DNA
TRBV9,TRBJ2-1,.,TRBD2,CASRELAGGGNEQFF,TGTGCCAGCAGGGAACTAGCGGGAGGGGGCAATGAGCAGTTCTTC
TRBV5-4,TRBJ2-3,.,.,CASSYDKGIYTDTQYF,TGTGCCAGCAGCTACGACAAGGGGATATACACAGATACGCAGTATTTT
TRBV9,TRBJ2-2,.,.,CASSVATGELFF,TGTGCCAGCAGCGTAGCAACCGGGGAGCTGTTTTTT
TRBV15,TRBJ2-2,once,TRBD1,CATSVRQGAMTGELFF,TGTGCCACCAGCGTTCGACAGGGGGCGATGACCGGGGAGCTGTTTTTT
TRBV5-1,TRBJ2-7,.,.,CASRSPDSGSIYEQYF,TGCGCCAGCAGATCGCCTGATTCGGGATCCATATACGAGCAGTACTTC
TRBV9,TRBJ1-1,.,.,CASSPRQRGDAEAFF,TGTGCCAGCAGCCCGCGGCAGCGGGGTGACGCTGAAGCTTTCTTT
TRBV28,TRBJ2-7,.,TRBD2,CASSTPGLAGGGFSYEQYF,TGTGCCAGCAGCACCCCGGGACTAGCGGGAGGGGGTTTCTCCTACGAGCAGTACTTC
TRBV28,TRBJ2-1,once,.,CASSFVATEQFF,TGTGCCAGCAGTTTTGTGGCCACTGAGCAGTTCTTC
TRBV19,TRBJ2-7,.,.,CASSPMAELYEQYF,TGTGCCAGTAGCCCCATGGCCGAACTATACGAGCAGTACTTC
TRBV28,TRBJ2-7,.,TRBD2,CASSPSSGRAYEQYF,TGTGCCAGCAGTCCTTCTAGCGGGAGGGCCTACGAGCAGTACTTC
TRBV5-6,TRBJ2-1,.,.,CASSLDSYNEQFF,TGTGCCAGCAGCCTGGACAGCTACAATGAGCAGTTCTTC
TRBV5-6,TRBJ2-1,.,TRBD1,CASSYRTGSSYNEQFF,TGTGCCAGCAGCTATAGGACAGGGTCATCCTACAATGAGCAGTTCTTC
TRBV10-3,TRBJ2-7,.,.,CAITPSLLYEQYF,TGTGCCATCACCCCGTCCCTCCTCTACGAGCAGTACTTC
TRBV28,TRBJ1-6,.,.,CASRSRVAPYNSPLHF,TGTGCCAGCAGAAGCAGGGTGGCACCCTATAATTCACCCCTCCACTTT
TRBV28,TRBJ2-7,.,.,CASRASYSGFHEQYF,TGTGCCAGCAGGGCCTCCTATAGCGGATTCCACGAGCAGTACTTC
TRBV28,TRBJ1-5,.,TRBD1,CASSLTRQGNQPQHF,TGTGCCAGCAGTTTAACGCGACAGGGAAATCAGCCCCAGCATTTT
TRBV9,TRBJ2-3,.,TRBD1,CASSVPQTGGALPDTQYF,TGTGCCAGCAGCGTACCCCAGACAGGGGGCGCGTTACCAGATACGCAGTATTTT
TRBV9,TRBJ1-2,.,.,CASKQGAGYTF,TGTGCCAGCAAACAGGGTGCTGGCTACACCTTC
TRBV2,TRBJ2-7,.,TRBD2,CASTKRGEFPTYEQYF,TGTGCCAGCACCAAACGGGGGGAGTTCCCCACCTACGAGCAGTACTTC
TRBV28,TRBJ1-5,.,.,CASSLPGGMGNQPQHF,TGTGCCAGCAGTTTACCGGGGGGCATGGGCAATCAGCCCCAGCATTTT
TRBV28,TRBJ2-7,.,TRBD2,CASSLGTSGSYEQYF,TGTGCCAGCAGTTTAGGGACTAGCGGCTCCTACGAGCAGTACTTC
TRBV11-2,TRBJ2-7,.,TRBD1,CASSSTGSSREQYF,TGTGCCAGCAGCTCGACAGGGAGTTCGCGTGAGCAGTACTTC
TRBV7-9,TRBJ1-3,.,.,CASSLAGGTGNTIYF,TGTGCCAGCAGCTTAGCTGGGGGGACTGGAAACACCATATATTTT
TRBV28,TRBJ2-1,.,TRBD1,CASSLETGPNNEQFF,TGTGCCAGCAGTTTAGAGACAGGGCCGAACAATGAGCAGTTCTTC
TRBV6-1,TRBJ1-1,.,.,CASSEARQLVVKAFF,TGTGCCAGCAGTGAAGCTCGACAGCTGGTCGTTAAAGCTTTCTTT
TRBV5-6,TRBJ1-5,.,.,CASSLGAHQPQHF,TGTGCCAGCAGCTTGGGGGCCCATCAGCCCCAGCATTTT
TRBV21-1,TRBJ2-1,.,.,CASSEQSNTSGPSGSEQFF,TGTGCCAGCAGCGAGCAAAGCAACACTAGCGGTCCCTCGGGAAGTGAGCAGTTCTTC
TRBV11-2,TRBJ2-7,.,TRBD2,CASSRAGGPFYEQYF,TGTGCCAGCAGCAGAGCGGGAGGGCCCTTCTACGAGCAGTACTTC
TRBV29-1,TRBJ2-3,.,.,CSVYFERNTQYF,TGCAGCGTTTATTTCGAGAGAAATACGCAGTATTTT
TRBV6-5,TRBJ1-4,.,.,CASSTRAGNEKLFF,TGTGCCAGCAGCACCCGCGCAGGGAACGAAAAACTGTTTTTT
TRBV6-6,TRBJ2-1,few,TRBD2,CASSYWGSGDNEQFF,TGTGCCAGCAGTTACTGGGGTAGCGGGGACAATGAGCAGTTCTTC
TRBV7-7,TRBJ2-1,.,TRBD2,CASSAGGAVNEQFF,TGTGCCAGCAGCGCCGGGGGGGCAGTGAATGAGCAGTTCTTC
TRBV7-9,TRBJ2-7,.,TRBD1,CASSYTGGNEQYF,TGTGCCAGCAGCTACACAGGGGGCAACGAGCAGTACTTC
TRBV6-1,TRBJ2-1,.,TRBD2,CASSVDPSGRGRNEQFF,TGTGCCAGCAGTGTCGACCCTAGCGGGAGAGGTAGGAATGAGCAGTTCTTC
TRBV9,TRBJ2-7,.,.,CASSVGDQAGFGQYF,TGTGCCAGCAGCGTAGGTGACCAGGCGGGTTTCGGGCAGTACTTC
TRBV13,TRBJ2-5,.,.,CASSLGLAEYQETQYF,TGTGCCAGCAGCTTAGGACTAGCCGAGTACCAAGAGACCCAGTACTTC
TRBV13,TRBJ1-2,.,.,CASSPKAGKGGYTF,TGTGCCAGCAGCCCCAAGGCAGGGAAAGGCGGCTACACCTTC
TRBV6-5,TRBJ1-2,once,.,CAILSPYQGGYGYTF,TGTGCCATCCTCAGTCCATATCAAGGCGGCTATGGCTACACCTTC
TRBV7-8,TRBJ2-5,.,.,CASSQPRGGETQYF,TGTGCCAGCAGCCAGCCGAGAGGTGGGGAGACCCAGTACTTC
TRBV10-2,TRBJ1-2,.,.,CASSEYQTAVYGYTF,TGCGCCAGCAGTGAGTACCAGACGGCGGTATATGGCTACACCTTC
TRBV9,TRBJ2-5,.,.,CASSGGGGQETQYF,TGTGCCAGCAGCGGAGGGGGGGGGCAAGAGACCCAGTACTTC
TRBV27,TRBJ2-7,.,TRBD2,CASSLSGRSYEQYF,TGTGCCAGCAGTTTAAGCGGGAGATCATACGAGCAGTACTTC
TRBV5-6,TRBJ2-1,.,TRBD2,CASSLRQELAGDHEQFF,TGTGCCAGCAGCTTAAGACAGGAGCTAGCGGGAGATCATGAGCAGTTCTTC
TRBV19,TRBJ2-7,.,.,CASSSADSYEQYF,TGTGCCAGTAGCTCAGCGGACTCCTACGAGCAGTACTTC
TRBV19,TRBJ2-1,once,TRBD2,CASSFGAGGDNEQFF,TGTGCCAGTAGTTTCGGAGCGGGAGGGGACAATGAGCAGTTCTTC
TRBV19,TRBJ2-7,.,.,CASSVEDSEQYF,TGTGCCAGTAGTGTGGAGGACAGCGAGCAGTACTTC